This T cell receptor beta chain was sequenced during a study of T cells in narcolepsy. Study-level results: Comparing one patient's CSF and blood CD4+ clonotypes highlighted HCRT- and TRIB2-specific autoreactive clonotypes. Blood of same and different patients, but not healthy controls, reportedly held recurring autoreactive clonotypes.

Germline loops: CDR1 LNHDA, CDR2 SQIVND (reference sequence). Trimming cost V 7 bases and J 7 bases, with 14 bases left between them. The CDR3 runs to 13 residues. Libraries were prepared by immunoSEQ multiplex PCR; TCRdb keeps only in-frame clonotypes and omits some of them. The sample yields tens of thousands of clones, approximately 87% seen once. On this clone: What it binds is unknown.

The source material was CD45RA- memory CD4+ T cells from PBMCs. The genes are TRBV19 and TRBJ2-1; D gene unclear. The receptor's source is a human donor with narcolepsy. The CDR3 DNA reads as TGTGCCAGTACTACGGTGGGGATAAATGAGCAGTTCTTC. As protein: CASTTVGINEQFF.